These 32 T cell receptor beta chains originate from one sample sequenced in a study of radiotherapy plus CTLA-4 blockade in lung cancer. Method: immunoSEQ multiplex PCR; TCRdb's copy keeps in-frame clones and lacks some. There are approximately 28,000 clones in the sample; roughly 80% occur only once, and 7.7% lies in the top ten. Here the sequenced sample was peripheral blood, taken from a patient treated with radiotherapy plus ipilimumab. Source of these receptors: a human donor with non-small cell lung cancer who had stable disease on radiotherapy plus ipilimumab.

The CDR3: CASSVVRSNTEAFF. CDR3 in DNA: TGTGCCAGCAGCGTAGTAAGATCGAACACTGAAGCTTTCTTT. The chain combines TRBV7-8 with TRBJ1-1; D gene uncertain. In germline, CDR1 is SGHVS, CDR2 FQNEAQ. There are 14 residues in the CDR3. Deletions cut 5 bases from V and 1 base from J, with 11 bases between.

This chain links TRBV6-5 with TRBJ2-2, with D perhaps TRBD1 (6 bases). The length of the CDR3 is 14 residues. Germline values: CDR1 MNHEY, CDR2 SVGAGI. Trimming took off 6 bases at V and 6 bases at J, with 14 bases between the two ends. The CDR3 sequence is CASRPTNRAGELFF. The CDR3 DNA follows: TGTGCCAGCAGACCGACAAACAGGGCCGGGGAGCTGTTTTTT.

This clone was detected only a few times. This chain joins TRBV7-9 and TRBJ1-5; D uncertain. The germline V gene encodes CDR1 SEHNR and CDR2 FQNEAQ (reference sequence). The CDR3 extends over 14 amino acids. The ends were cut back, 11 bases at V and 0 bases at J, with 14 bases in the middle. CDR3 nucleotides: TGTGCCGCGGGTAGGCATGATAGCAATCAGCCCCAGCATTTT. Its protein is CAAGRHDSNQPQHF.

The J gene is TRBJ2-2, the V gene TRBV9; TRBD1 agrees at 7 bases. This CDR3 has 15 amino acids. CDR1 and CDR2 from the germline V gene are SGDLS and YYNGEE. The V and J ends lost 4 bases and 5 bases, in that order; junction bases with no gene match: 8. The CDR3 is CASSPTGVVTGELFF. The CDR3 DNA reads TGTGCCAGCAGCCCCACAGGGGTGGTGACCGGGGAGCTGTTTTTT.

The genes are TRBV5-1 and TRBJ2-3; D ambiguous. V was trimmed by 2 bases and J by 1 base, leaving 11 bases between them. This CDR3 spans 15 amino acids. The V gene's germline CDR1 is SGHRS and CDR2 YFSETQ. The CDR3 nucleotides are TGCGCCAGCAGCTTTCAGGCAGCCCGCACAGATACGCAGTATTTT. Translating gives CASSFQAARTDTQYF.

This clone was picked up one time. Here the CDR3 reads CASSLGRGLVYGYTF. CDR3 nucleotides: TGTGCCAGCAGTTTAGGGCGGGGTCTAGTTTATGGCTACACCTTC. The V and J genes are TRBV27 and TRBJ1-2; D ambiguous. V lost 2 bases, J lost 5 bases, and 15 bases lay in between. Germline V gives CDR1 MNHEY, CDR2 SMNVEV (reference sequence). There are 15 residues in the CDR3.

The chain recombines TRBV2 with TRBJ2-3; D remains unclear. The CDR3 consists of 14 residues. V shed 8 bases and J shed 0 bases, with 12 bases lying between them. Germline V CDR1 and CDR2: SNHLY, FYNNEI. CDR3 loop: CASQEGRSTDTQYF. CDR3 nucleotide sequence: TGTGCCAGCCAGGAAGGCAGAAGCACAGATACGCAGTATTTT.

The chain employs TRBV13 and TRBJ1-1; 8 positions agree with TRBD1. J was trimmed by 4 bases and V by 0 bases; bases with no gene match: 4. Germline CDR1 and CDR2: PRHDT and FYEKMQ (reference sequence). There are 15 residues in the CDR3. The DNA for the CDR3 is TGTGCCAGCAGCTTAGGCACAGGGGGGACCACTGAAGCTTTCTTT. Protein sequence: CASSLGTGGTTEAFF.

This clone has just a few counts. This chain uses TRBV5-1 with TRBJ1-2; possibly TRBD1 for D (6 bases). Germline lookup yields CDR1 SGHRS and CDR2 YFSETQ. V was trimmed by 0 bases and J by 6 bases, leaving 12 bases between them. The CDR3 is 14 residues long. CDR3 region: CASSLGGQGNGYTF. In DNA, the CDR3 is TGCGCCAGCAGCTTGGGCGGGCAGGGGAATGGCTACACCTTC.

This chain connects TRBV9 to TRBJ2-2; D is undetermined. Per germline, CDR1 SGDLS and CDR2 YYNGEE. V lost 2 bases, J lost 4 bases, and 9 bases lay in between. This CDR3 comprises 14 residues. CDR3 coding DNA: TGTGCCAGCAGCGTCTACAGCACCACCGGGGAGCTGTTTTTT. Protein sequence: CASSVYSTTGELFF.

This chain links TRBV27 with TRBJ1-6; unclear D gene. CDR1 is MNHEY and CDR2 is SMNVEV in the germline V gene (reference sequence). This CDR3 has 14 residues. V lost 4 bases and J 8 bases, leaving 12 bases between the germline ends. The CDR3 sequence is CASSWMGRDSPLHF. CDR3 DNA sequence: TGTGCCAGCAGTTGGATGGGAAGAGATTCACCCCTCCACTTT.

V and J are TRBV2 and TRBJ1-1; TRBD1 is a possible D gene (6 bases). Per the germline V gene, CDR1 is SNHLY and CDR2 is FYNNEI. Trimming took 9 bases from V and 0 from J, leaving 17 bases between them. This CDR3 has 15 residues. Written as DNA, the CDR3 is TGTGCCAGGCCAGGGGCCCCACTCATGAACACTGAAGCTTTCTTT. This encodes CARPGAPLMNTEAFF.

This chain links TRBV10-1 with TRBJ2-7, with D perhaps given as TRBD1 or TRBD2 (5 bases each). Deletions cut 0 bases from V and 3 bases from J, with 9 bases between. The CDR3 totals 14 residues. Germline CDR1 WNHNN, CDR2 SYGVQD (reference sequence). The CDR3 nucleotides read TGCGCCAGCAGTGAGTCGAGGGACGGCTACGAGCAGTACTTC. This translates into CASSESRDGYEQYF.

The chain recombines TRBV11-2 with TRBJ2-1; D remains unclear. Trimming removed 7 bases from V and 6 bases from J, with 7 bases in between. The length of the CDR3 is 11 residues. The germline gives CDR1 SGHAT, CDR2 FQNNGV. CDR3 region: CASMGSNEQFF. As DNA, the CDR3 is TGTGCCAGCATGGGCAGCAATGAGCAGTTCTTC. The variable domain in full, completed from reference TRBV11-2 and TRBJ2-1, reads EAGVAQSPRYKIIEKRQSVAFWCNPISGHATLYWYQQILGQGPKLLIQFQNNGVVDDSQLPKDRFSAERLKGVDSTLKIQPAKLEDSAVYLCASMGSNEQFFGPGTRLTVL.

CDR3 bases: TGTGCCAGCAGCCGCGTAGTAGGGCGTAATGAAAAACTGTTTTTT. Translation: CASSRVVGRNEKLFF. This rearrangement joins TRBV5-4 to TRBJ1-4; no definite D call. Per germline, CDR1 SGHNT and CDR2 YYREEE (reference sequence). V lost 4 bases and J lost 4, with 14 bases in between. The CDR3 runs 15 residues. Filled out from reference TRBV5-4 and TRBJ1-4, the complete variable domain reads ETGVTQSPTHLIKTRGQQVTLRCSSQSGHNTVSWYQQALGQGPQFIFQYYREEENGRGNFPPRFSGLQFPNYSSELNVNALELDDSALYLCASSRVVGRNEKLFFGSGTQLSVL.

DNA of the CDR3: TGTGCCAGCTCAACAAACCGGGCCAGGATACTAGACACTGAAGCTTTCTTT. Its protein is CASSTNRARILDTEAFF. The rearrangement links TRBV18 to TRBJ1-1; D remains unclear. The CDR3 is 17 residues long. Germline V gene lookup returns CDR1 KGHSH and CDR2 LQKENI. V lost 5 bases and J 3 bases, leaving 22 bases between the germline ends.

The V gene is TRBV6-5, the J gene TRBJ1-1, with D possibly TRBD1 on 5 matching bases. The CDR3 has 12 residues. The V and J ends lost 4 bases and 7 bases respectively, with 10 bases between them. CDR1 is MNHEY and CDR2 is SVGAGI in the germline V gene. The DNA for the CDR3 is TGTGCCAGCAGTTTAGAGAGGGGTGAAGCTTTCTTT. Translation: CASSLERGEAFF.

The V call is TRBV5-8, the J call TRBJ1-5; D unclear. Germline-derived CDR1 and CDR2 are SGHTS and YDEGEE. V was clipped by 1 base and J by 5 bases, with 10 bases between them. The CDR3 runs to 14 residues. The chain's CDR3 is CASSLSTDDQPQHF. In nucleotides, the CDR3 is TGTGCCAGCAGCTTGAGTACGGACGATCAGCCCCAGCATTTT.

V gene TRBV7-3 combines with J gene TRBJ1-2; 8 nucleotides line up with TRBD1. Germline values: CDR1 SGHTA, CDR2 FQGTGA. The CDR3 runs 13 residues. Germline trimming cut 5 bases from V and 4 bases from J; bases unmatched to any gene: 3. CDR3 in DNA: TGTGCCAGCAGCATTACAGGGGGCTATGGCTACACCTTC. This gives the protein CASSITGGYGYTF.

The chain recombines TRBV14 with TRBJ1-6; TRBD1 might be the D (6 bases). This CDR3 comprises 13 residues. The V end lost 3 bases, the J end lost 10 bases, and 10 bases lay between the germline ends. The germline V gene encodes CDR1 SGHDN and CDR2 FVKESK. In nucleotides, the CDR3 is TGTGCCAGCAGCCAGGGGGGCCCCTCACCCCTCCACTTT. Translation gives CASSQGGPSPLHF.

The table lists this clone with a few counts. This chain uses TRBV6-5 with TRBJ2-3; D unclear. V lost 9 bases and J 1 base, leaving 8 bases between the germline ends. The length of the CDR3 is 12 residues. Germline CDR1 is MNHEY and CDR2 is SVGAGI. CDR3 protein: CASGQGTDTQYF. The CDR3 region has the DNA TGTGCCAGTGGCCAGGGCACAGATACGCAGTATTTT.

Here the CDR3 DNA reads TGTGCCAGCAGTGAAATAGGGGGCGGGGAGCAGTACTTC. Its translation is CASSEIGGGEQYF. The chain joins TRBV6-1 to TRBJ2-7; 7 bases agree with TRBD1. V shed 2 bases and J 7 bases; nucleotides not matched to a gene: 5. The CDR3 extends over 13 amino acids. Germline V gene data show CDR1 as MNHNS and CDR2 as SASEGT.

The chain joins TRBV9 to TRBJ2-5; 8 bases map to TRBD1. V trimming: 0 bases; J trimming: 2 bases; junction bases outside the gene matches: 3. There are 15 residues in the CDR3. Per the germline V gene, CDR1 is SGDLS and CDR2 is YYNGEE. The CDR3 nucleotides read TGTGCCAGCAGCGTAGGGACAGGGAGTCAAGAGACCCAGTACTTC. This translates into CASSVGTGSQETQYF. The full variable domain, with the rest looked up from reference TRBV9 and TRBJ2-5, is DSGVTQTPKHLITATGQRVTLRCSPRSGDLSVYWYQQSLDQGLQFLIQYYNGEERAKGNILERFSAQQFPDLHSELNLSSLELGDSALYFCASSVGTGSQETQYFGPGTRLLVL.

This clone was counted only a few times. The rearrangement uses TRBV11-3 and TRBJ2-1; D is ambiguous. Trimming left V 0 bases short and J 12 bases short, with 15 bases between. The CDR3 runs to 14 residues. Germline values: CDR1 SGHNT, CDR2 YENEEA. The chain's CDR3 is CASSLDPITPRQFF. In DNA, the CDR3 is TGTGCCAGCAGCTTAGATCCCATTACCCCGAGGCAGTTCTTC. The complete variable domain, with remaining parts taken from reference TRBV11-3 and TRBJ2-1, reads EAGVVQSPRYKIIEKKQPVAFWCNPISGHNTLYWYLQNLGQGPELLIRYENEEAVDDSQLPKDRFSAERLKGVDSTLKIQPAELGDSAVYLCASSLDPITPRQFFGPGTRLTVL.

The CDR3 bases are TGTGCCAGCAGCTCTGCGATGGGTCAAGAGACCCAGTACTTC. This sequence encodes CASSSAMGQETQYF. The gene calls are TRBV5-4 and TRBJ2-5; D call uncertain. This CDR3 is built from 14 residues. Germline CDR1 SGHNT, CDR2 YYREEE (reference sequence). Trimming removed 3 bases from V and 2 bases from J, with 11 bases in between.

This clone was detected a few times. Written as DNA, the CDR3 is TGTGCCATCAGTCCGTCCGGGACAGGGGGCGCGACCGGGGAGCTGTTTTTT. As protein: CAISPSGTGGATGELFF. The chain uses TRBV10-3 and TRBJ2-2, with TRBD1 matching over 12 bases. J lost 5 bases, V lost 5 bases, and 9 bases had no gene match. Germline CDR1 reads ENHRY; CDR2 reads SYGVKD. There are 17 residues in the CDR3.

The V and J genes are TRBV5-1 and TRBJ1-2; no clear D gene. There are 14 residues in the CDR3. Trimming took off 4 bases at V and 4 bases at J, with 14 bases between the two ends. Looked up from germline, CDR1 is SGHRS and CDR2 is YFSETQ. The CDR3 nucleotides are TGCGCCAGCAGCCTGGCGGGAGTAGGCTATGGCTACACCTTC. Amino acid sequence: CASSLAGVGYGYTF.

The rearrangement uses TRBV11-2 and TRBJ2-2; D is unclear. There are 13 residues in the CDR3. The germline V gene has CDR1 SGHAT and CDR2 FQNNGV. Trimming removed 1 base at V and 5 bases at J, with 5 bases between. The CDR3 spells CASSLVGTGELFF. The CDR3 bases are TGTGCCAGCAGCTTAGTGGGGACCGGGGAGCTGTTTTTT.

The chain employs TRBV6-5 and TRBJ1-5; 8 bases are a match to TRBD1. The trim removed 2 bases at V and 11 bases at J, leaving 8 bases unmatched. Germline loops: CDR1 MNHEY, CDR2 SVGAGI. This CDR3 is built from 14 residues. The chain's CDR3 is CASSYDPTGGAQHF. The DNA of the CDR3 is TGTGCCAGCAGTTACGACCCTACAGGGGGAGCCCAGCATTTT.

This chain joins TRBV11-2 and TRBJ2-7; possibly TRBD1 for D (5 bases). Germline V gene lookup returns CDR1 SGHAT and CDR2 FQNNGV. CDR3 length: 14 amino acids. V dropped 4 bases and J dropped 3 bases, with 13 bases sitting between them. Here the CDR3 reads CASSSATQGYEQYF. The CDR3 DNA is TGTGCCAGCAGCTCTGCAACTCAGGGCTACGAGCAGTACTTC.

This clone was seen only once. This chain uses TRBV7-2 with TRBJ1-3; 8 bases are a match to TRBD1. Germline V CDR1 and CDR2: SGHTA, FQGNSA. With V trimmed by 1 base and J by 4 bases, 6 bases remained unmatched. This CDR3 region has 16 residues. CDR3 nucleotide sequence: TGTGCCAGCAGCTTAGGCCCGGGACAGGCAGGAAACACCATATATTTT. This translates into CASSLGPGQAGNTIYF.

The chain recombines TRBV19 with TRBJ1-1; 10 bases align to TRBD1. This CDR3 region has 14 residues. Germline trimming cut 3 bases from V and 7 bases from J; bases unmatched to any gene: 5. Germline CDR1 is LNHDA and CDR2 is SQIVND (reference sequence). The DNA of the CDR3 is TGTGCCAGTAGTATTCTCGGACAGGGGGTTGAAGCTTTCTTT. It is translated as CASSILGQGVEAFF.